These 26 T cell receptor beta chains were sequenced from one sample in a study of blood T cell repertoires in COVID-19. Sequenced by immunoSEQ multiplex PCR; TCRdb stores in-frame clones only, minus some. The table records 150,000 to 200,000 clones, almost 80% of them present only once. Source material: PBMCs or T cells enriched from blood (not recorded which). The receptors originated from a woman aged 45-65 years who had recovered from COVID-19.

The chain employs TRBV5-1 and TRBJ2-2, with 15 bases identical to TRBD2. Unmatched junction bases numbered 6, after V lost 3 bases and J lost 0 bases. Germline lookup yields CDR1 SGHRS and CDR2 YFSETQ. The CDR3 runs to 19 residues. The DNA for the CDR3 is TGCGCCAGCAGCTCAAGGGGACTAGCGGGAGGTACGAACACCGGGGAGCTGTTTTTT. Translated, it gives CASSSRGLAGGTNTGELFF.

The chain uses TRBV6-1 and TRBJ1-2; D unresolved. V lost 1 base, J lost 3 bases, and 9 bases lay in between. Germline lookup yields CDR1 MNHNS and CDR2 SASEGT. This CDR3 comprises 14 residues. CDR3 in DNA: TGTGCCAGCAGTGAAGGGGCTTGGGACTATGGCTACACCTTC. This gives the protein CASSEGAWDYGYTF.

V gene TRBV29-1 combines with J gene TRBJ1-1; TRBD1 matches at 9 bases. V trimming: 3 bases; J trimming: 0 bases; junction bases outside the gene matches: 23. Germline CDR1 reads SQVTM; CDR2 reads ANQGSEA. The CDR3 length is 21 residues. The CDR3 here is CSVDSRPRKGQGTPMNTEAFF. The DNA of the CDR3 is TGCAGCGTTGATTCGCGTCCGAGAAAGGGACAGGGTACCCCTATGAACACTGAAGCTTTCTTT.

This sequence joins TRBV19 and TRBJ1-5; 8 positions agree with TRBD1. The CDR3 is 16 amino acids. Looked up from germline, CDR1 is LNHDA and CDR2 is SQIVND (reference sequence). V gave up 9 bases and J gave up 5 bases; unmatched junction bases: 15. DNA of the CDR3: TGTGCCAGCAACCGACAGGGGCTGGGAGACGATCAGCCCCAGCATTTT. Translating gives CASNRQGLGDDQPQHF. The full variable domain, its missing parts supplied by reference TRBV19 and TRBJ1-5, is DGGITQSPKYLFRKEGQNVTLSCEQNLNHDAMYWYRQDPGQGLRLIYYSQIVNDFQKGDIAEGYSVSREKKESFPLTVTSAQKNPTAFYLCASNRQGLGDDQPQHFGDGTRLSIL.

This clone was recorded at least ten times. The J gene is TRBJ1-2, the V gene TRBV28; D unclear. CDR1 and CDR2 (germline): MDHEN, SYDVKM. V lost 3 bases and J lost 4, with 12 bases in between. The CDR3 is made up of 14 amino acids. CDR3 in DNA: TGTGCCAGCAGTTTGATGGGCGAAATCTATGGCTACACCTTC. It specifies CASSLMGEIYGYTF.

V and J are TRBV27 and TRBJ1-2, with 7 bases fitting TRBD1. The V gene's germline CDR1 is MNHEY and CDR2 SMNVEV (reference sequence). Germline trimming cut 5 bases from V and 0 bases from J; bases unmatched to any gene: 3. This CDR3 comprises 14 residues. The CDR3 loop is CASSPDRTNYGYTF. The CDR3 DNA follows: TGTGCCAGCAGTCCGGACAGGACTAACTATGGCTACACCTTC.

This clone was recorded once. The J gene is TRBJ2-1, the V gene TRBV9; 10 bases are a match to TRBD2. This CDR3 has 17 amino acids. Per the germline V gene, CDR1 is SGDLS and CDR2 is YYNGEE. Unmatched junction bases numbered 13, after V lost 0 bases and J lost 10 bases. As DNA, the CDR3 is TGTGCCAGCAGCGTAGACCCTAGCGGGAGTAGAGTAGGGGAGCAGTTCTTC. This sequence encodes CASSVDPSGSRVGEQFF.

J is TRBJ2-7 and V is TRBV11-2; D perhaps matches TRBD2 (5 bases). Germline V gene sequence: CDR1 SGHAT, CDR2 FQNNGV. Trimming removed 0 bases from V and 12 bases from J, with 15 bases in between. This CDR3 is built from 13 residues. This CDR3 is CASSLERRDYLYF. In DNA form, the CDR3 reads TGTGCCAGCAGCTTAGAGAGGAGAGACTACTTGTACTTC.

This clone was counted a few times. This chain joins TRBV5-1 and TRBJ1-5, with TRBD1 matching over 8 bases. With 5 bases clipped from V and 6 bases from J, the junction kept 19 bases outside the gene matches. This CDR3 is 18 amino acids long. Per germline, CDR1 SGHRS and CDR2 YFSETQ. In DNA, the CDR3 is TGCGCCAGCAGTATCGGATCCAAAACAGGACAGGGCGGTCAGCCCCAGCATTTT. Translating gives CASSIGSKTGQGGQPQHF.

The gene calls are TRBV15 and TRBJ2-7; D gene uncertain. The CDR3 consists of 15 residues. V lost 1 base to trimming and J lost 3 bases, with 13 bases between them. Germline CDR1 and CDR2: LNHNV and YYDKDF (reference sequence). The DNA for the CDR3 is TGTGCCACCAGCAGAGGTGGCAGGCCTCGCTACGAGCAGTACTTC. Its translation: CATSRGGRPRYEQYF.

The chain links TRBV7-8 to TRBJ1-4; D gene ambiguous. The CDR3 has 14 residues. V was shortened by 2 bases and J by 8 bases, with 12 bases between the two germline ends. Germline V gives CDR1 SGHVS, CDR2 FQNEAQ. Here the CDR3 reads CASSLMGGKEKLFF. CDR3 nucleotide sequence: TGTGCCAGCAGCTTAATGGGAGGGAAGGAAAAACTGTTTTTT.

This clone was recorded only once. V usage is TRBV9 and J usage is TRBJ2-2; 9 positions agree with TRBD1. This CDR3 has 15 residues. Germline CDR1 is SGDLS and CDR2 is YYNGEE. The V segment lost 4 bases and the J segment 5 bases; nucleotides outside the gene matches: 6. As DNA, the CDR3 is TGTGCCAGCAGCTACCGGGACAGGGAGACCGGGGAGCTGTTTTTT. Translating gives CASSYRDRETGELFF.

This clone was recorded once. The chain links TRBV7-2 to TRBJ2-2; 13 nucleotides match TRBD2. The trim removed 5 bases at V and 7 bases at J, leaving 4 bases unmatched. Germline CDR1 and CDR2: SGHTA and FQGNSA. CDR3 length equals 15 residues. For the CDR3, the DNA is TGTGCCAGCAGCGGACTAGCGGGAGCTATCGGGGAGCTGTTTTTT. It translates to CASSGLAGAIGELFF.

This chain joins TRBV7-9 and TRBJ1-2, with TRBD1 as a possible D gene (5 bases). The CDR3 is 15 residues long. Looked up from germline, CDR1 is SEHNR and CDR2 is FQNEAQ (reference sequence). V was pared by 5 bases and J by 8 bases, with 21 bases between. The CDR3 is CASSPGSTEGGGYTF. The CDR3 DNA reads TGTGCCAGCAGCCCAGGGTCGACAGAGGGAGGGGGCTACACCTTC.

The rearrangement uses TRBV27 and TRBJ2-7; 12 nucleotides match TRBD2. The CDR3 spans 16 residues. Germline trimming cut 2 bases from V and 7 bases from J; bases unmatched to any gene: 9. CDR1 is MNHEY, CDR2 SMNVEV, per germline (reference sequence). The CDR3 is CASSLRLAGGYGEQYF. The DNA of the CDR3 is TGTGCCAGCAGTTTAAGGCTAGCGGGAGGGTATGGAGAGCAGTACTTC.

The CDR3 DNA follows: TGTGCCAGCAGCTTACCTAGCGGGAGGGCTAATGAGCAGTTCTTC. As protein: CASSLPSGRANEQFF. The chain has TRBV7-9 and TRBJ2-1, with 12 bases lining up with TRBD2. V lost 2 bases, J lost 7 bases, and 3 bases stayed unmatched. Germline loops: CDR1 SEHNR, CDR2 FQNEAQ (reference sequence). The CDR3 totals 15 residues.

V usage is TRBV19 and J usage is TRBJ2-5; 7 nucleotides align to TRBD1. This CDR3 is 13 amino acids long. Trimming at V came to 6 bases and at J to 6 bases, leaving 7 bases not matched to a gene. Germline V gene sequence: CDR1 LNHDA, CDR2 SQIVND (reference sequence). The CDR3 DNA sequence: TGTGCCAGTAGCCCACAGGGGTGGAAGACCCAGTACTTC. Protein product: CASSPQGWKTQYF.

The CDR3 spells CASLAGVRTGELFF. CDR3 nucleotides: TGTGCCAGCCTAGCGGGAGTCCGCACCGGGGAGCTGTTTTTT. This sequence joins TRBV28 and TRBJ2-2; 10 bases agree with TRBD2. V dropped 8 bases and J dropped 4; count of bases not matched to a gene: 4. CDR3 size: 14 residues. The germline V gene has CDR1 MDHEN and CDR2 SYDVKM.

This chain connects TRBV21-1 to TRBJ1-4; whether TRBD1, the table's D call, matches the DNA was not checked. TRBV21-1 is tagged as a pseudogene. CDR3 length: 15 residues. The CDR3 here is CASSGNRTTNEKLFF. DNA for the CDR3: TGTGCCAGCAGCGGAAACAGAACAACTAATGAAAAACTGTTTTTT.

The chain has TRBV19 and TRBJ2-7; D might be TRBD2 (5 bases). Germline V gives CDR1 LNHDA, CDR2 SQIVND (reference sequence). The CDR3 runs 13 residues. V was pared by 5 bases and J by 7 bases, with 15 bases between. The CDR3 coding sequence is TGTGCCAGTAGTCGTAGGCGCTCGGGGGAGCAGTACTTC. It is translated as CASSRRRSGEQYF.

V and J are TRBV28 and TRBJ2-1; D remains unclear. The CDR3 loop spans 13 amino acids. Germline CDR1 and CDR2: MDHEN and SYDVKM. Trimming took 7 bases from V and 4 from J, leaving 11 bases between them. CDR3 bases: TGTGCCAGCATCCACCCACAATACAATGAGCAGTTCTTC. This translates into CASIHPQYNEQFF.

The genes are TRBV19 and TRBJ1-2; unclear D gene. Germline CDR1 and CDR2: LNHDA and SQIVND (reference sequence). Trimming removed 1 base at V and 8 bases at J, with 11 bases between. This CDR3 has 13 amino acids. The CDR3 here is CASSIVGRSGYTF. As DNA, the CDR3 is TGTGCCAGTAGTATAGTCGGCAGGTCGGGCTACACCTTC.

The rearrangement uses TRBV7-2 and TRBJ2-1; tentatively, D is TRBD1 (6 bases). The CDR3 has 18 residues. Germline CDR1 SGHTA, CDR2 FQGNSA. Trimming left V 1 base short and J 8 bases short, with 24 bases between. This CDR3 is CASSLEPMGRGVEYEQFF. CDR3 DNA sequence: TGTGCCAGCAGCTTAGAACCGATGGGCAGGGGCGTCGAGTATGAGCAGTTCTTC. The whole variable domain, remainder taken from reference TRBV7-2 and TRBJ2-1, is GAGVSQSPSNKVTEKGKDVELRCDPISGHTALYWYRQSLGQGLEFLIYFQGNSAPDKSGLPSDRFSAERTGGSVSTLTIQRTQQEDSAVYLCASSLEPMGRGVEYEQFFGPGTRLTVL.

This clone has just a few counts. The V gene is TRBV28, the J gene TRBJ2-5; D gene ambiguous. CDR3 length: 15 amino acids. CDR1 and CDR2 (germline): MDHEN, SYDVKM. The ends were cut back, 6 bases at V and 3 bases at J, with 17 bases in the middle. The CDR3 loop reads CASSRGNGWKETQYF. The CDR3, as DNA: TGTGCCAGCAGCCGCGGTAATGGCTGGAAAGAGACCCAGTACTTC.

The chain couples TRBV4-1 to TRBJ2-7, with a tentative D call TRBD1 (6 bases). Trimming left V 2 bases short and J 3 bases short, with 20 bases between. The germline V gene has CDR1 MGHRA and CDR2 YSYEKL. The CDR3 consists of 17 residues. For the CDR3, the DNA is TGCGCCAGCAGCCAAACTGCACAGGGTCCCACCGACTACGAGCAGTACTTC. This gives the protein CASSQTAQGPTDYEQYF.

The gene calls are TRBV28 and TRBJ1-5; D not resolved. Trimming removed 7 bases from V and 4 bases from J, with 14 bases in between. The CDR3 has 14 amino acids. Germline V gives CDR1 MDHEN, CDR2 SYDVKM. The CDR3 nucleotides read TGTGCCAGCAATGCAGTCTCTGCAAATCAGCCCCAGCATTTT. This sequence encodes CASNAVSANQPQHF.